A selection of T cell receptor beta chains follows, all from one sample in a study of siplizumab effects on memory and regulatory T cells. Assay used: immunoSEQ multiplex PCR; TCRdb lists only in-frame clones, some missing. The table shows about 50,000 clones, with just over 95% occurring only once. The sample comprised naive CD8+ T cells sorted from blood. Receptors originate from a human donor in good health. The CDR3 runs from the conserved cysteine through the conserved F or W.

TRBJ1-5,TRBV28,17,CASSFPFVAQGRQPQHF
TRBJ1-5,TRBV7-8,15,CASSRRPGRDQPQHF
TRBJ2-7,TRBV27,16,CASSPRGSGSVYEQYF
TRBJ2-3,TRBV9,16,CASSVETGGALDTQYF
TRBJ2-7,TRBV11-2,15,CASSSPRETPYEQYF
TRBJ1-1,TRBV29-1,11,CSVIKEGGAFF
TRBJ2-7,TRBV6-5,14,CASSYGTASYEQYF
TRBJ1-1,TRBV29-1,13,CSASGRLNTEAFF
TRBJ2-3,TRBV14,16,CASSQVGVGWMDTQYF
TRBJ2-2,TRBV29-1,14,CSVELNENTGELFF
TRBJ2-5,TRBV7-9,13,CASSPRVSETQYF
TRBJ2-7,TRBV2,13,CASTSTSGNEQYF
TRBJ2-1,TRBV7-6,17,CASSKQPNSPSYNEQFF
TRBJ2-3,TRBV7-9,15,CASSQTSGSRNTQYF
TRBJ1-5,TRBV27,14,CASSLSGVDQPQHF
TRBJ1-2,TRBV19,14,CASSHQGGPDGYTF
TRBJ1-1,TRBV29-1,15,CSVPGTGGLNTEAFF
TRBJ2-7,TRBV30,14,CAWSVGTGPYEQYF
TRBJ2-3,TRBV7-9,14,CASSLLGGTDTQYF
TRBJ2-7,TRBV28,13,CASSWDRRYEQYF
TRBJ2-7,TRBV14,13,CASRWPFSYEQYF
TRBJ1-1,TRBV29-1,10,CSVASTEAFF
TRBJ2-7,TRBV27,14,CASRRLAGAHEQYF
TRBJ2-7,TRBV28,15,CASSSRDRASWEQYF
TRBJ2-7,TRBV30,11,CAWMGSYEQYF
TRBJ2-5,TRBV5-5,13,CASSLDVGETQYF
TRBJ2-5,TRBV27,15,CASSQGTAWRETQYF
TRBJ2-3,TRBV7-9,16,CASSLIPSGTTDTQYF
TRBJ2-3,TRBV2,16,CASSEPPSTITDTQYF
TRBJ1-4,TRBV6-1,13,CAGGAGTNEKLFF
TRBJ2-3,TRBV7-3,14,CASSSGPGTDTQYF
TRBJ1-5,TRBV2,15,CASRRDQYSNQPQHF
TRBJ2-1,TRBV20-1,11,CSASRYNEQFF
TRBJ1-1,TRBV4-1,13,CASSLTGKTEAFF
TRBJ1-5,TRBV6-6,15,CASSPLTGNNQPQHF
TRBJ1-2,TRBV19,14,CASSIGDSIYGYTF
TRBJ1-5,TRBV6-1,11,CAHRRAQPQHF
TRBJ2-7,TRBV28,16,CASSSLAGGEGYEQYF
TRBJ2-7,TRBV27,14,CASSLTSLDYEQYF
TRBJ2-1,TRBV5-1,13,CASSILQGYEQFF
TRBJ2-5,TRBV29-1,17,CSVEEGLTGGSGETQYF
TRBJ2-2,TRBV7-9,14,CASHPHKGAGELFF
TRBJ1-1,TRBV6-1,14,CASSEPASNTEAFF
TRBJ2-1,TRBV28,15,CASQTDGSSYNEQFF
TRBJ2-5,TRBV6-5,14,CASSSDRVRETQYF
TRBJ2-5,TRBV27,15,CASSPQVGGPETQYF
TRBJ2-1,TRBV11-3,13,CASSLGQNNEQFF